The 2 T cell receptor beta chains below were found in one sample sequenced in a study of blood T cell repertoires in COVID-19. Produced via immunoSEQ multiplex PCR; TCRdb's table is partial and in-frame only. The sample lists about 58,000 clones; about nine tenths were seen once. The sequencing input was peripheral blood. Every receptor here comes from a woman aged 70-85 years with active COVID-19.

The chain carries TRBV15 and TRBJ2-5, with D possibly being TRBD2 (6 bases). The CDR3 covers 14 residues. Germline-derived CDR1 and CDR2 are LNHNV and YYDKDF (reference sequence). V dropped 0 bases and J dropped 4 bases, with 9 bases sitting between them. CDR3: CATSRDVGGETQYF. CDR3 in DNA: TGTGCCACCAGCAGAGATGTGGGGGGAGAGACCCAGTACTTC.

V gene TRBV3-1 (or the pseudogene TRBV3-2) combines with J gene TRBJ1-1; 7 nucleotides align to TRBD1. The trim removed 2 bases at V and 4 bases at J, leaving 7 bases unmatched. The V gene's germline CDR1 is LGHDT and CDR2 YNNKEL (reference sequence). The CDR3 has 15 residues. CDR3 in amino acids: CASSQRQGRSTEAFF. The CDR3 coding sequence is TGTGCCAGCAGCCAAAGACAGGGTCGGAGCACTGAAGCTTTCTTT.